These 24 T cell receptor beta chains were sequenced from one sample in a study of T cell repertoires in cytomegalovirus infection (dated by TCRdb to between 2018 and 2021). Antigens for these TCRs are unknown. Taken with the paper, the label for treatment or condition translates to: in vitro stimulation with specific CMV peptide epitopes to enrich CMV-specific T cells. TCRdb shows the sequencer as Illumina HiSeq 1500. TCRdb passed the public sequencing reads through fastp at Q25 and MiXCR, retaining productive beta sequences. Every CDR3 protein is listed once, alongside the most common genes and DNA of its rows. In all, the sample holds 700,000 to 950,000 distinct CDR3 sequences, and over 25% of those were seen once. Clones ranked in the top ten supply over 10% of the sample. The sequencing used cultured CD8+ T cells from PBMCs, collected from culture after CMV antigen stimulation. All receptors come from a human donor in good health (CMV status not recorded). Some clones in this sample may be carry-over from other donors' samples.

Here the CDR3 reads CASSDLTGISQHF. The CDR3 DNA reads as TGTGCCAGCAGTGACCTGACAGGAATCTCCCAGCATTTT. V and J are TRBV6-2 or TRBV6-3 and TRBJ1-5; possibly TRBD1 for D (6 bases). V was pared by 5 bases and J by 11 bases, with 16 bases between. Germline CDR1 reads MNHEY; CDR2 reads SVGEGT. This CDR3 is 13 amino acids long.

This clonotype turned up a few times. The chain recombines TRBV11-2 with TRBJ2-3, with a tentative D call TRBD2 (6 bases). V lost 6 bases and J lost 2, with 9 bases in between. This CDR3 is 13 amino acids long. Germline V lookup: CDR1 SGHAT, CDR2 FQNNGV. The DNA for the CDR3 is TGTGCCAGCAGTGGGACTGTCACAGATACGCAGTATTTT. Its protein product is CASSGTVTDTQYF.

The chain recombines TRBV9 with TRBJ2-7; D uncertain. CDR3 size: 14 residues. Trimming removed 3 bases at V and 2 bases at J, with 12 bases between. CDR1 is SGDLS and CDR2 is YYNGEE in the germline V gene. In DNA, the CDR3 is TGTGCCAGCAGCGCTCGGCTGCCAACCTACGAGCAGTACTTC. Protein product: CASSARLPTYEQYF.

This clonotype was detected a few times. The chain joins TRBV7-6 to TRBJ2-2; 7 bases line up with TRBD1. The V gene's germline CDR1 is SGHVS and CDR2 FNYEAQ. Losses at the gene ends were 4 bases for V and 7 bases for J; bases not matched to a gene: 3. This CDR3 is built from 13 residues. The CDR3, as DNA: TGTGCCAGCAGCTACGGGACAGTCGGGGAGCTGTTTTTT. The encoded protein is CASSYGTVGELFF.

The chain uses TRBV6-5 and TRBJ2-7, with 7 bases aligning to TRBD1. This CDR3 spans 16 amino acids. Per the germline V gene, CDR1 is MNHEY and CDR2 is SVGAGI. With 9 bases clipped from V and 1 base from J, the junction kept 15 bases outside the gene matches. The CDR3 is CARTLFRDSCSYEQYV. CDR3 DNA sequence: TGTGCCAGGACGCTCTTCAGGGACAGTTGTTCCTACGAGCAGTACGTC.

This clonotype came up a few times. J is TRBJ2-7 and V is TRBV5-4, with TRBD2 identical over 13 bases. CDR3 length: 16 residues. The junction had 4 bases not matched to a gene; V was cut back by 4 bases and J by 0 bases. Germline V gene data show CDR1 as SGHNT and CDR2 as YYREEE (reference sequence). CDR3 region: CASSLGLAGSSYEQYF. CDR3 coding DNA: TGTGCCAGCAGCCTGGGACTAGCGGGGTCCTCCTACGAGCAGTACTTC.

This sequence joins TRBV7-6 and TRBJ2-2, with D maybe TRBD1 (5 bases). Looked up from germline, CDR1 is SGHVS and CDR2 is FNYEAQ. CDR3 length equals 18 residues. V was shortened by 4 bases and J by 0 bases, with 18 bases between the two germline ends. CDR3 nucleotides: TGTGCCAGCAGCTACACCTACCGACAGTTTCCGAACACCGGGGAGCTGTTTTTT. Translated: CASSYTYRQFPNTGELFF.

The V call is TRBV5-5, the J call TRBJ1-1; no clear D gene. Between the trimmed V and J ends, which lost 4 bases and 2 bases, there was a span of 9 bases. This CDR3 comprises 13 residues. Germline V gene data show CDR1 as SGHKS and CDR2 as YYEKEE (reference sequence). CDR3 in amino acids: CASSRYRNTEAFF. The CDR3 bases are TGTGCCAGCAGCCGATACCGAAACACTGAAGCTTTCTTT.

This chain connects TRBV5-1 to TRBJ2-1; 12 bases align to TRBD2. Germline assignment: CDR1 SGHRS and CDR2 YFSETQ. After removal of 0 bases from V and 0 bases from J, the junction contained 4 bases not matched to a gene. The CDR3 is 18 amino acids. The CDR3 region has the DNA TGCGCCAGCAGCTTGGCCCGACTAGCGGGGGCCTCCTACAATGAGCAGTTCTTC. It yields the protein CASSLARLAGASYNEQFF. Filled out from reference TRBV5-1 and TRBJ2-1, the complete variable domain reads KAGVTQTPRYLIKTRGQQVTLSCSPISGHRSVSWYQQTPGQGLQFLFEYFSETQRNKGNFPGRFSGRQFSNSRSEMNVSTLELGDSALYLCASSLARLAGASYNEQFFGPGTRLTVL.

Of note for this clonotype: An end of the junction does not agree with germline; a read error may underlie this. The chain couples TRBV19 to TRBJ2-1; D unclear. CDR1 is LNHDA, CDR2 SQIVND, per germline (reference sequence). This CDR3 contains 11 residues. The CDR3 reads CVSLGFGEQFF. The DNA of the CDR3 is TGTGTCAGTTTAGGGTTCGGCGAGCAGTTCTTC. Together with reference TRBV19 and TRBJ2-1, the CDR3 gives the full variable domain: DGGITQSPKYLFRKEGQNVTLSCEQNLNHDAMYWYRQDPGQGLRLIYYSQIVNDFQKGDIAEGYSVSREKKESFPLTVTSAQKNPTAFYLCVSLGFGEQFFGPGTRLTVL.

The V call is TRBV7-6, the J call TRBJ2-3, with TRBD1 as a possible D gene (6 bases). Trimming removed 0 bases at V and 3 bases at J, with 13 bases between. The length of the CDR3 is 16 residues. Germline V gene lookup returns CDR1 SGHVS and CDR2 FNYEAQ. The DNA of the CDR3 is TGTGCCAGCAGCTTAGCGGTGACAGGCGCGACAGATACGCAGTATTTT. Translated, it gives CASSLAVTGATDTQYF.

The V and J genes are TRBV10-3 and TRBJ1-6; D is unresolved. This CDR3 has 17 amino acids. Trimming stripped 3 bases from V and 0 bases from J, with 12 bases between. The germline V gene has CDR1 ENHRY and CDR2 SYGVKD. CDR3 sequence reads: CAISDYLGNSYNSPLHF. In DNA form, the CDR3 reads TGTGCCATCAGTGACTATCTGGGCAACTCCTATAATTCACCCCTCCACTTT.

This clonotype was seen a handful of times. CDR3 sequence (DNA): TGTGCCATCAGTGAGTCGCAGGGAGGAGGGAGCTCCTATAATTCACCCCTCCACTTT. Its protein product is CAISESQGGGSSYNSPLHF. The chain links TRBV10-3 to TRBJ1-6; D might be TRBD1 (5 bases). The CDR3 spans 19 residues. V gave up 0 bases and J gave up 0 bases, with 15 bases separating them. CDR1 and CDR2 from the germline V gene are ENHRY and SYGVKD.

Concerning this clonotype: One end of the junction does not line up with germline, which may come from a read error. The chain combines TRBV10-2 with TRBJ2-5; possible D gene TRBD2, 6 bases. This CDR3 is 14 amino acids long. Germline-derived CDR1 and CDR2 are WSHSY and SAAADI. The CDR3 nucleotides read TGCGCCAGCAGTGAGTTCGGGATCCGGGAGACCCCGTACTTC. Residues: CASSEFGIRETPYF.

This clonotype has more than one count but fewer than ten. V gene TRBV29-1 combines with J gene TRBJ2-1; D is perhaps TRBD1 or TRBD2 (5 bases each). CDR1 is SQVTM and CDR2 is ANQGSEA in the germline V gene. The CDR3 is 16 amino acids. V lost 0 bases, J lost 2 bases, and 14 bases lay in between. Here the CDR3 reads CSVEDPGRTAYNEQFF. The CDR3 nucleotides are TGCAGCGTTGAAGATCCGGGGCGGACTGCCTACAATGAGCAGTTCTTC.

V usage is TRBV11-2 and J usage is TRBJ2-1, with D perhaps assigned TRBD1 or TRBD2 (5 bases each). CDR1 is SGHAT, CDR2 FQNNGV, per germline. The germline V and J ends were trimmed by 2 bases and 7 bases, with 12 bases remaining between them. The CDR3 runs 14 residues. The CDR3 protein is CASSLTRWGNEQFF. The DNA for the CDR3 is TGTGCCAGCAGCTTAACTAGATGGGGGAATGAGCAGTTCTTC.

The V gene is TRBV7-6, the J gene TRBJ1-5; unclear D gene. Trimming stripped 1 base from V and 9 bases from J, with 10 bases between. Germline values: CDR1 SGHVS, CDR2 FNYEAQ. The length of the CDR3 is 13 residues. The CDR3 sequence is CASSLGGYPPQHF. CDR3 nucleotide sequence: TGTGCCAGCAGCTTAGGGGGTTATCCGCCCCAGCATTTT.

This chain uses TRBV7-9 with TRBJ2-5; a weak D match, TRBD1 (6 bases). Between the trimmed V and J ends, which lost 7 bases and 7 bases, there was a span of 19 bases. The CDR3 length is 14 residues. Germline CDR1 SEHNR, CDR2 FQNEAQ (reference sequence). The CDR3 loop is CASILLQGKGTQYF. CDR3 coding DNA: TGTGCCAGCATCCTACTTCAGGGGAAAGGGACCCAGTACTTC.

This chain uses TRBV20-1 with TRBJ2-1; 9 bases agree with TRBD1. Germline values: CDR1 DFQATT, CDR2 SNEGSKA (reference sequence). This CDR3 is 13 amino acids long. The CDR3 nucleotides are TGCAGCGAGGGGGACAGGGAGTACAATGAGCAGTTCTTC. Its protein product is CSEGDREYNEQFF.

This clonotype was found a few times. The chain carries TRBV5-6 and TRBJ1-1; a weak D match, TRBD1 (6 bases). V was shortened by 4 bases and J by 1 base, with 17 bases between the two germline ends. Germline loops: CDR1 SGHDT, CDR2 YYEEEE. The CDR3 is 16 amino acids. CDR3 region: CASSLNFPDRNTEAFF. CDR3 DNA sequence: TGTGCCAGCAGCCTCAACTTCCCGGACAGGAACACTGAAGCTTTCTTT.

This clonotype was seen once. The genes are TRBV14 and TRBJ1-6; D is uncertain. Trimming removed 1 base at V and 2 bases at J, with 6 bases between. From germline, CDR1 is SGHDN and CDR2 FVKESK. CDR3 length equals 15 residues. CDR3 DNA: TGTGCCAGCAGCCAAGTCCAGACCTATAATTCACCCCTCCACTTT. Translating gives CASSQVQTYNSPLHF.

The V gene is TRBV7-6, the J gene TRBJ1-4; TRBD1 is a possible D gene (5 bases). With 1 base removed from V and 5 bases from J, the gap between germline ends came to 11 bases. The CDR3 loop spans 15 amino acids. CDR1 is SGHVS and CDR2 is FNYEAQ in the germline V gene. The chain's CDR3 is CASSLGGPWNEKLFF. CDR3 sequence (DNA): TGTGCCAGCAGCTTAGGGGGACCCTGGAATGAAAAACTGTTTTTT.

The chain couples TRBV6-5 to TRBJ2-1; 10 bases are shared with TRBD1. CDR1 MNHEY and CDR2 SVGAGI come from the germline V gene. The CDR3 length is 15 residues. After removal of 5 bases from V and 4 bases from J, the junction contained 5 bases not matched to a gene. In nucleotides, the CDR3 is TGTGCCAGCAGTCAGCAGGGACAGGGGTACAATGAGCAGTTCTTC. Amino acids: CASSQQGQGYNEQFF.

This clonotype appeared a few times. The V gene is TRBV5-6, the J gene TRBJ2-2; maybe TRBD1 (6 bases). The CDR3 has 15 amino acids. Germline V gene lookup returns CDR1 SGHDT and CDR2 YYEEEE. Trimming left V 4 bases short and J 3 bases short, with 13 bases between. The CDR3 region has the DNA TGTGCCAGCAGCCTCAAGGGACATGACACCGGGGAGCTGTTTTTT. Amino acids: CASSLKGHDTGELFF.